A selection of T cell receptor beta chains follows, all from one sample in a study of blood T cell repertoires in COVID-19. Profiling relied on immunoSEQ multiplex PCR, and the TCRdb table lists in-frame clones only, not all of them. The table shows over 250,000 clones, with 65% to 85% occurring only once. Sequenced: peripheral blood. These receptors were collected from a human donor with COVID-19, enrolled during active disease. The donor label of this sample is uncertain. Both conserved end residues are part of each CDR3. D genes are given only for firm matches. Rows may omit the clone size; those that give it use once, few, many or a size class.

V gene,clone size,J gene,D gene,CDR3 DNA,CDR3 protein
TRBV5-1,-,TRBJ1-6,TRBD1,TGCGCCAGCAGCGACAGGGTCGACTCACCCCTCCACTTT,CASSDRVDSPLHF
TRBV7-3,once,TRBJ2-1,-,TGTGCCAGCAGCGCCGGGATCAACTCCTACAATGAGCAGTTCTTC,CASSAGINSYNEQFF
TRBV5-1,-,TRBJ1-1,TRBD1,TGCGCCAGCAGCTTGGGGGGTGGACAGGGACGGAACACTGAAGCTTTCTTT,CASSLGGGQGRNTEAFF
TRBV28,-,TRBJ1-2,-,TGTGCCAGCAGTTTACCGGGTAACTATGGCTACACCTTC,CASSLPGNYGYTF
TRBV14,-,TRBJ2-7,TRBD2,TGTGCCAGCAGCCAACGGGGAGGGAGCTACGAGCAGTACTTC,CASSQRGGSYEQYF
TRBV28,once,TRBJ1-1,-,TGTGCCAGCAGCCTCAGAGGAACTGAAGCTTTCTTT,CASSLRGTEAFF
TRBV28,-,TRBJ1-2,-,TGTGCCAGCAGGCCACCAGGAGGGAGTAACTATGGCTACACCTTC,CASRPPGGSNYGYTF
TRBV7-3,-,TRBJ2-1,-,TGTGCCAGCAGCCCCTCCTCCTACAATGAGCAGTTCTTC,CASSPSSYNEQFF
TRBV3-1/TRBV3-2,-,TRBJ2-3,TRBD2,TGTGCCAGCAGCCAAGAGGGGGGGGGCACAGATACGCAGTATTTT,CASSQEGGGTDTQYF
TRBV9,-,TRBJ2-2,-,TGTGCCAGCAGTGAAGACAGGTTCGGGGAGCTGTTTTTT,CASSEDRFGELFF
TRBV28,-,TRBJ1-2,-,TGTGCCAGCAGTTTAATCCCGGGAGGGACCGGCTACACCTTC,CASSLIPGGTGYTF
TRBV27,-,TRBJ1-1,-,TGTGCCAGCGTTTACCGGACTGAAGCTTTCTTT,CASVYRTEAFF
TRBV20-1,-,TRBJ2-1,TRBD2,TGCAGTGCTAGTCGGGCGGTGGGGCTCACTAGCGGAACCTACAATGAGCAGTTCTTC,CSASRAVGLTSGTYNEQFF
TRBV19,-,TRBJ2-3,-,TGTGCCAGTAGCTCTCCAGGGGTCAGCACAGATACGCAGTATTTT,CASSSPGVSTDTQYF
TRBV15,-,TRBJ2-1,-,TGTGCCACCAGCAGAGATACTAGCTTGGAGCAGTTCTTC,CATSRDTSLEQFF
TRBV4-1,once,TRBJ1-2,TRBD1,TGCGCCAGCAGCCCCCCAGGGGGGTCCGTGTACTACACCTTC,CASSPPGGSVYYTF
TRBV2,-,TRBJ1-1,TRBD1,TGTGCCAGCAGCGACCGGGACAGGGGACGCCCTGAAGCTTTCTTT,CASSDRDRGRPEAFF
TRBV27,-,TRBJ1-1,-,TGTGCCAGCATGCCTGACGGGGAAACTGAAGCTTTCTTT,CASMPDGETEAFF
TRBV4-1,-,TRBJ1-3,TRBD1,TGCGCCAGCAGCCAAGATGAGGTCGGGACAGGGACTCTAAATGGAAACACCATATATTTT,CASSQDEVGTGTLNGNTIYF
TRBV9,-,TRBJ2-7,-,TGTGCCAGCAGCCTCATGGGGGGCTACGAGCAGTACTTC,CASSLMGGYEQYF
TRBV28,-,TRBJ2-1,TRBD2,TGTGCCAGCAGTTTACCACTAGCGGACAATGAGCAGTTCTTC,CASSLPLADNEQFF
TRBV11-2,-,TRBJ1-1,-,TGTGCCAGCAGCTGGGGCAGGAACACTGAAGCTTTCTTT,CASSWGRNTEAFF
TRBV10-3,-,TRBJ1-1,TRBD1,TGTGCCATCAGGGGACAGATTCTGAACACTGAAGCTTTCTTT,CAIRGQILNTEAFF
TRBV19,-,TRBJ2-1,TRBD2,TGTGCCAGTAGTATCCGACCCACTAGCGGGAGGCACAATGAGCAGTTCTTC,CASSIRPTSGRHNEQFF
TRBV29-1,few,TRBJ2-7,-,TGCAGCGTTGTGGTACAGACCGAGCAGTACTTC,CSVVVQTEQYF
TRBV15,-,TRBJ2-7,-,TGTGCCACCAGCAGAGATTGGGCAGGGGCTAACGAGCAGTACTTC,CATSRDWAGANEQYF
TRBV7-2,few,TRBJ1-1,TRBD1,TGTGCCAGCAGCTTAGCCCGGGACAGGGGGCTCGATGAAGCTTTCTTT,CASSLARDRGLDEAFF
TRBV19,once,TRBJ1-1,-,TGTGCCAGTAGTCCACAGGGGAACACTGAAGCTTTCTTT,CASSPQGNTEAFF
TRBV7-3,once,TRBJ2-4,-,TGTGCCAGCATAGTAGTGAGGGAATTAACGGTTCAGTACTTC,CASIVVRELTVQYF
TRBV11-2,-,TRBJ2-5,-,TGTGCCAGCAGCTTGATTGCTACTCAAGAGACCCAGTACTTC,CASSLIATQETQYF
TRBV28,few,TRBJ2-7,TRBD1,TGTGCCAGTACACGGACAGGGGCGAGCTTCTCCTACGAGCAGTACTTC,CASTRTGASFSYEQYF
TRBV30,-,TRBJ1-5,TRBD1,TGTGCCAGCGATACAGGGGTGGATTTCAGCAATCAGCCCCAGCATTTT,CASDTGVDFSNQPQHF
TRBV3-1/TRBV3-2,once,TRBJ2-7,TRBD2,TGTGCCAGCAGCCAACGAACTAGCGGGAGGGCGTACGAGCAGTACTTC,CASSQRTSGRAYEQYF
TRBV5-1,few,TRBJ1-1,-,TGCGCCAGCAGCACAGGTATGAACACTGAAGCTTTCTTT,CASSTGMNTEAFF
TRBV6-5,-,TRBJ2-1,-,TGTGCCAGCAGTTATAATGTGAATGAGCAGTTCTTC,CASSYNVNEQFF
TRBV3-1/TRBV3-2,-,TRBJ2-6,-,TGTGCCAGCAGCCCGAGGGGTAGCGGTTCCTCTGGGGCCAACGTCCTGACTTTC,CASSPRGSGSSGANVLTF
TRBV3-1/TRBV3-2,once,TRBJ2-7,TRBD2,TGTGCCAGCAGCCCGATTGGACTAGCGGGAGACGAGCAGTACTTC,CASSPIGLAGDEQYF
TRBV19,-,TRBJ2-2,-,TGTGCCAGTATACCGTATGGCGGGATTGACACCGGGGAGCTGTTTTTT,CASIPYGGIDTGELFF
TRBV7-6,-,TRBJ1-4,-,TGTGCCAGCAGTACCGGGACACGGCTGTTTTTT,CASSTGTRLFF
TRBV6-2/TRBV6-3,few,TRBJ2-7,TRBD2,TGTGCCAGCAGTGGCCCGAGCGGGAGAGGGTCCTACGAGCAGTACTTC,CASSGPSGRGSYEQYF
TRBV3-1/TRBV3-2,-,TRBJ1-1,-,TGTGCCAGCAGCCAAACCTCCACAACCACTGAAGCTTTCTTT,CASSQTSTTTEAFF
TRBV7-2,-,TRBJ2-1,-,TGTGCCAGCAGCTTGGCGGGTGGTGAGCAGTTCTTC,CASSLAGGEQFF
TRBV10-3,-,TRBJ1-5,-,TGTGCCATCAGCCAACGGGAGGGGAGCAATCAGCCCCAGCATTTT,CAISQREGSNQPQHF